What follows are 9 T cell receptor beta chains derived from one specimen sequenced in a study of T-cell reconstitution after alpha-beta-depleted transplantation in children. Unique molecular identifiers were used to barcode this TCRbeta library. Using its own MiXCR run on the PCR reads, TCRdb lists one record per CDR3 protein. The data contain fewer than 700,000 distinct CDR3 sequences, around 23% of them singletons. The sample in question was PBMCs, mostly from graft donor cells, obtained 360 days after TCRalphabeta/CD19-depleted stem cell transplant. Receptors originate from a boy younger than two who had a stem cell transplant for acute myeloid leukemia, so the T cells may come from the graft donor.

The sample holds a few counts of this clonotype. The J gene is TRBJ1-1, the V gene TRBV29-1, with D unclear. CDR1 and CDR2 (germline): SQVTM, ANQGSEA. Trimming took off 6 bases at V and 1 base at J, with 15 bases between the two ends. The CDR3 loop spans 14 amino acids. CDR3 amino acids: CSVHLLDSNTEAFF. In DNA form, the CDR3 reads TGCAGCGTCCACCTATTGGACTCGAACACTGAAGCTTTCTTT.

The rearrangement joins TRBV14 to TRBJ2-1; D is undetermined. Trimming took off 6 bases at V and 7 bases at J, with 7 bases between the two ends. The CDR3 is made up of 11 amino acids. Germline CDR1 reads SGHDN; CDR2 reads FVKESK. CDR3 sequence: CASSHNNEQFF. CDR3 in DNA: TGTGCCAGCAGTCACAATAATGAGCAGTTCTTC. The full variable domain, with the rest looked up from reference TRBV14 and TRBJ2-1, is EAGVTQFPSHSVIEKGQTVTLRCDPISGHDNLYWYRRVMGKEIKFLLHFVKESKQDESGMPNNRFLAERTGGTYSTLKVQPAELEDSGVYFCASSHNNEQFFGPGTRLTVL.

This clonotype appeared many times. In DNA form, the CDR3 reads TGCAGCGTACAACCTCTATGGCCTGCCAATGAGCAGTTCTTC. Translating gives CSVQPLWPANEQFF. The chain is built from TRBV29-1 and TRBJ2-1; D is uncertain. This CDR3 region has 14 residues. Trimming cost V 6 bases and J 6 bases, with 18 bases left between them. CDR1 and CDR2 from the germline V gene are SQVTM and ANQGSEA.

The chain has TRBV7-2 and TRBJ2-7, with TRBD1 matching over 7 bases. Trimming at V came to 2 bases and at J to 3 bases, leaving 13 bases not matched to a gene. The CDR3 loop spans 17 amino acids. Looked up from germline, CDR1 is SGHTA and CDR2 is FQGNSA. This CDR3 is CASSLLGPTGSFYEQYF. CDR3 in DNA: TGTGCCAGCAGCTTATTAGGACCGACAGGGAGCTTCTACGAGCAGTACTTC.

J is TRBJ1-5 and V is TRBV4-1; unclear D gene. Germline V gene data show CDR1 as MGHRA and CDR2 as YSYEKL. The CDR3 contains 15 residues. Trimming removed 1 base at V and 0 bases at J, with 7 bases between. The CDR3 protein is CASSQGEDSNQPQHF. CDR3 sequence (DNA): TGCGCCAGCAGCCAAGGAGAAGATAGCAATCAGCCCCAGCATTTT.

This clonotype was seen a few times. CDR3 coding DNA: TGTGCCAGCGGCGAAATTGCGGTGGGTGCTTTCTTT. Protein: CASGEIAVGAFF. The V and J genes are TRBV12-3 or TRBV12-4 and TRBJ1-1; D remains ambiguous. The CDR3 has 12 amino acids. The V and J ends lost 8 bases and 11 bases respectively, with 18 bases between them.

This clonotype was found a few times. The genes are TRBV9 and TRBJ1-5, with D possibly matching TRBD1 (5 bases). This CDR3 is built from 13 residues. V gave up 4 bases and J gave up 3 bases, with 8 bases separating them. Germline CDR1 SGDLS, CDR2 YYNGEE. The CDR3 DNA reads as TGTGCCAGCAGCACGGACATCAATCAGCCCCAGCATTTT. This encodes CASSTDINQPQHF.

The J gene is TRBJ2-3, the V gene TRBV6-1; TRBD2 might be the D (5 bases). The CDR3 consists of 14 residues. Trimming shortened V by 6 bases and J by 3 bases, and 13 bases separated the two germline ends. The V gene's germline CDR1 is MNHNS and CDR2 SASEGT. CDR3 region: CASRPDLSTDTQYF. CDR3 nucleotide sequence: TGTGCCAGCAGGCCGGACTTGTCTACAGATACGCAGTATTTT.

This clonotype has a count of ten or more. No DNA is shown, since the ends of the CDR3 on it are uncertain; the CDR3 is the one TCRdb lists. The chain employs TRBV21-1 and TRBJ2-7; the table's D call, TRBD2, was not checked against the DNA. TRBV21-1 is labeled a pseudogene. Termini included, the CDR3 measures 17 amino acids. This CDR3 is CASSKVGPGTTKDEQYF.